This T cell receptor beta chain comes out of a study of T cells in localized non-small cell lung cancer. Details on this clone: Its antigen is as yet unknown.

Overall study findings and caveats: Appearing in adjacent lung were a median approximately 50 of the top 100 tumor clones. Sequencing covered just one tumor region, so heterogeneity cannot be ruled out. With higher T cell density in blood came longer overall survival. Measurement of T cell clonality placed uninvolved adjacent lung highest, above the level in tumor.

TCRdb keeps only in-frame clones here, not all; method: immunoSEQ multiplex PCR. The table records 130,000 or so clones, about 90% of them present only once. Trimming removed 3 bases from V and 5 bases from J, with 10 bases in between. The CDR3 is 14 amino acids. Germline-derived CDR1 and CDR2 are MNHEY and SMNVEV (reference sequence). The genes are TRBV27 and TRBJ1-4; D is perhaps TRBD1 (6 bases). The receptor was derived from an older female donor with stage I lung adenocarcinoma. The material was peripheral blood, obtained before any cancer treatment. CDR3 sequence reads: CASSFGQPNEKLFF. The CDR3 region has the DNA TGTGCCAGCAGTTTTGGACAGCCAAATGAAAAACTGTTTTTT.